The sequence of this TCR beta chain was determined in a study of blood T cell repertoires in COVID-19. Study in general: T cells, B-cell-depleted T cells, or PBMCs provided the cDNA or gDNA that served as material.

Per the study methods: Amplified reference gene primers provided the basis for estimating nucleated cell counts. Clones were read by immunoSEQ multiplex PCR, and TCRdb kept only the in-frame ones, dropping some. D and trimming were read from the DNA, whereas the V and J calls and clone size are those reported in that table. This sample carries 450,000 to 600,000 clones, approximately 90% of them seen once, and the ten largest clones take about 0.7%. Clinical histories supplied by participants themselves formed the basis of cohort assignment. Two negative PCRs, clearance, or symptom resolution were required of recovered Cohort 3 donors. Germline V CDR1 and CDR2: SGHRS, YFSETQ. The CDR3 length is 15 residues. The ends lost 4 bases at V and 4 bases at J; junction bases unmatched: 9.

The sequenced sample consisted of PBMCs or T cells enriched from blood (not recorded which). This sequence was found in a woman aged 18-35 years who had recovered from COVID-19. The V gene is TRBV5-1, the J gene TRBJ2-5, with 8 bases matching TRBD2. CDR3 residues: CASSLVGSGVETQYF. CDR3 bases: TGCGCCAGCAGCCTGGTGGGTAGCGGGGTAGAGACCCAGTACTTC.